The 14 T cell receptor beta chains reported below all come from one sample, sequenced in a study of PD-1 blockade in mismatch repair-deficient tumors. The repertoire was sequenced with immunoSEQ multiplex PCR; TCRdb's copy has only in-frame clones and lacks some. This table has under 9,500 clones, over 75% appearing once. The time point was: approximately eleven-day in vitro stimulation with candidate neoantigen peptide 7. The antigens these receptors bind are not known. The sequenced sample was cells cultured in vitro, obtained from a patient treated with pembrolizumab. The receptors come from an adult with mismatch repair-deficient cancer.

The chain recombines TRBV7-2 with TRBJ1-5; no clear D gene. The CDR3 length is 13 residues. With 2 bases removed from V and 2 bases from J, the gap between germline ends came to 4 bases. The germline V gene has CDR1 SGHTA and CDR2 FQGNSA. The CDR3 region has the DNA TGTGCCAGCAGCTTAAGGCGCAATCAGCCCCAGCATTTT. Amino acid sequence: CASSLRRNQPQHF.

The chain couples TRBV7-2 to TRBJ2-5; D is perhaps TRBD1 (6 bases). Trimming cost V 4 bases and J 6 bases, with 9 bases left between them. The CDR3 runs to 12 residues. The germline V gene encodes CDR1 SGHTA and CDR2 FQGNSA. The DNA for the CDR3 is TGTGCCAGCAGCTCGGACAGAAAGACCCAGTACTTC. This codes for CASSSDRKTQYF.

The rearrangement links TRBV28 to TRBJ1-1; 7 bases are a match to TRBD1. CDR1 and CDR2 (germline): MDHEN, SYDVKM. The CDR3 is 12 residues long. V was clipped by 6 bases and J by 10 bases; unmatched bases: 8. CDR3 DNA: TGTGCCAGCAGCTTAAACCAGGGGGGAGCTTTCTTT. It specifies CASSLNQGGAFF.

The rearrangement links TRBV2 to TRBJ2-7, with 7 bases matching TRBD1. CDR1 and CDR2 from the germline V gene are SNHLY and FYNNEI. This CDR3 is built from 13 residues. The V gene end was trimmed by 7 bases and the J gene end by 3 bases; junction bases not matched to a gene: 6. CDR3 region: CASMGQLDYEQYF. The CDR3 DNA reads TGTGCCAGCATGGGACAGTTGGACTACGAGCAGTACTTC.

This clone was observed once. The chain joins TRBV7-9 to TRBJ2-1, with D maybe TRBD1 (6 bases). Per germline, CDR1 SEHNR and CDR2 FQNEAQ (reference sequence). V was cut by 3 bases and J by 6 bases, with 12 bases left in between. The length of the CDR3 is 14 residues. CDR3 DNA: TGTGCCAGCAGCTTGACAGGATGGGGCAATGAGCAGTTCTTC. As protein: CASSLTGWGNEQFF.

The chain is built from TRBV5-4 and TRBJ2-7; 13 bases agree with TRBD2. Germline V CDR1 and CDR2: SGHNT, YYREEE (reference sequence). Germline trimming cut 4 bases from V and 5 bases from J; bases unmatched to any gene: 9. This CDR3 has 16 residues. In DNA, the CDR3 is TGTGCCAGCAGCCCCCGGACTAGCGGGAGCGGCCACGAGCAGTACTTC. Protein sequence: CASSPRTSGSGHEQYF.

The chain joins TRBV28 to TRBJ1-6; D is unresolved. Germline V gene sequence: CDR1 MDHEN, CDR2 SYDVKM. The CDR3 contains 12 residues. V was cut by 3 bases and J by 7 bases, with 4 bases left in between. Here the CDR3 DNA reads TGTGCCAGCAGTTTTCGCAATTCACCCCTCCACTTT. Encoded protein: CASSFRNSPLHF. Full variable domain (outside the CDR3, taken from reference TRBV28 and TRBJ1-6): DVKVTQSSRYLVKRTGEKVFLECVQDMDHENMFWYRQDPGLGLRLIYFSYDVKMKEKGDIPEGYSVSREKKERFSLILESASTNQTSMYLCASSFRNSPLHFGNGTRLTVT.

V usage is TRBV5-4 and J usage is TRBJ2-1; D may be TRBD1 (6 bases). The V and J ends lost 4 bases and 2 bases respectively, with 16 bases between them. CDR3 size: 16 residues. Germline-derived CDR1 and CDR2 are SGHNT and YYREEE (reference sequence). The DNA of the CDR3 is TGTGCCAGCAGCCCAGGGGTGGACAGACCCTACAATGAGCAGTTCTTC. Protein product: CASSPGVDRPYNEQFF.

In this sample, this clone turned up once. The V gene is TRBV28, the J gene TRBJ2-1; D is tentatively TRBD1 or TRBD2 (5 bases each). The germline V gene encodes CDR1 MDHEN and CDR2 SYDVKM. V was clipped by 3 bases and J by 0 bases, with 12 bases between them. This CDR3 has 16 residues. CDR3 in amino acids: CASSFLGTSSYNEQFF. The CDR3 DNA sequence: TGTGCCAGCAGTTTCTTGGGGACCAGCTCCTACAATGAGCAGTTCTTC.

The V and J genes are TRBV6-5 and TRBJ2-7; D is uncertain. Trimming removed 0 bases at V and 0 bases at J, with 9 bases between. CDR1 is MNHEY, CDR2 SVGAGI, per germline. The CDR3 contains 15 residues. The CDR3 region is CASSYSWGSSYEQYF. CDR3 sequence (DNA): TGTGCCAGCAGTTACTCGTGGGGAAGCTCCTACGAGCAGTACTTC.

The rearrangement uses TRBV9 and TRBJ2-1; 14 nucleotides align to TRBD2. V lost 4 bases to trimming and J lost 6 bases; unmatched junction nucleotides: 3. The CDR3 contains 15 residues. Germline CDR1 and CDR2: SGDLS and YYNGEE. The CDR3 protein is CASSPGTSGSNEQFF. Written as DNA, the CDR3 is TGTGCCAGCAGCCCCGGGACTAGCGGGAGCAATGAGCAGTTCTTC.

DNA for the CDR3: TGTGCCAGCAGCTTGTCCGGGACTAGCATGATTAATGAGCAGTTCTTC. Amino acid sequence: CASSLSGTSMINEQFF. The V gene is TRBV7-6, the J gene TRBJ2-1, with 9 bases matching TRBD2. The CDR3 has 16 residues. Germline V gene sequence: CDR1 SGHVS, CDR2 FNYEAQ. Unmatched junction bases numbered 10, after V lost 3 bases and J lost 7 bases. Full variable domain (rest looked up from reference TRBV7-6 and TRBJ2-1): GAGVSQSPRYKVTKRGQDVALRCDPISGHVSLYWYRQALGQGPEFLTYFNYEAQQDKSGLPNDRFSAERPEGSISTLTIQRTEQRDSAMYRCASSLSGTSMINEQFFGPGTRLTVL.

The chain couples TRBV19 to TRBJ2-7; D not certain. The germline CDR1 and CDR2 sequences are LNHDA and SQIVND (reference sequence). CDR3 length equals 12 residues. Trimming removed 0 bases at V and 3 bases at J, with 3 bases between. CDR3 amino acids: CASSIDGYEQYF. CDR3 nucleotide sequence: TGTGCCAGTAGTATAGATGGCTACGAGCAGTACTTC.

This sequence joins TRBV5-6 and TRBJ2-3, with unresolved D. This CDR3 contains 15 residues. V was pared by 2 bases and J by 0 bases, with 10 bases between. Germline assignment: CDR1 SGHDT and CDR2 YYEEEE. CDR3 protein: CASSLVGESTDTQYF. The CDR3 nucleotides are TGTGCCAGCAGCTTAGTTGGAGAGAGCACAGATACGCAGTATTTT.